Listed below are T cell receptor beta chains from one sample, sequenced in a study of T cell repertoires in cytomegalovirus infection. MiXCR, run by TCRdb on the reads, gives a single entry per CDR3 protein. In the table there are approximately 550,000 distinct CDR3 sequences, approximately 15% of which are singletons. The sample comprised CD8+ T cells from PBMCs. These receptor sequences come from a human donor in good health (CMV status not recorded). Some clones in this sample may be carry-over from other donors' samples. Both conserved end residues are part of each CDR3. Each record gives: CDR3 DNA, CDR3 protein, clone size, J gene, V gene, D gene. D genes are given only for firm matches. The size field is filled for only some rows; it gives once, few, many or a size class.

DNA: TGTGCCAGCAGCCAAGATTGGGTTTCCTACACAGATACGCAGTATTTT
CDR3: CASSQDWVSYTDTQYF
size: NA
J: TRBJ2-3
V: TRBV3-1
D: NA

DNA: TGTGCCAGCAGCGACGGGGTTGGCTATTCCTACAATGAGCAGTTCTTC
CDR3: CASSDGVGYSYNEQFF
size: NA
J: TRBJ2-1
V: TRBV5-6
D: NA

DNA: TGTGCCATCTGCCGAGGAGGGGACTCTGGAAACACCATATATTTT
CDR3: CAICRGGDSGNTIYF
size: many
J: TRBJ1-3
V: TRBV10-3
D: NA

DNA: TGTGCCAGCACTTGGGGGGGGGGGCCCAACGAGCAGTACTTC
CDR3: CASTWGGGPNEQYF
size: once
J: TRBJ2-7
V: TRBV6-6
D: NA

DNA: TGTGCCAGCAGCTCTTTGCGGGGGGCCTCCACAGATACGCAGTATTTT
CDR3: CASSSLRGASTDTQYF
size: few
J: TRBJ2-3
V: TRBV7-6
D: TRBD2

DNA: TGTGCCAGCAGCCCCGGGGGGAGTGAGCAGTTCTTC
CDR3: CASSPGGSEQFF
size: many
J: TRBJ2-1
V: TRBV11-2
D: TRBD2

DNA: TGTGCCAGCAGTCCTCGGACAGGGAGAAATTCACCCCTCCACTTT
CDR3: CASSPRTGRNSPLHF
size: many
J: TRBJ1-6
V: TRBV12-3/TRBV12-4
D: TRBD1

DNA: TGTGCCAGAACGGAGGTCTATGGCTACACCTTC
CDR3: CARTEVYGYTF
size: many
J: TRBJ1-2
V: TRBV2
D: NA

DNA: TGCAGTGCTAGAGGATGGAGGGAGATAGGAAATGAGCAGTTCTTC
CDR3: CSARGWREIGNEQFF
size: few
J: TRBJ2-1
V: TRBV20-1
D: NA

DNA: TGTGCCAGTTTACCTTACGACCGCGGCCACCCTATGGGCGAGCAGTACTTC
CDR3: CASLPYDRGHPMGEQYF
size: many
J: TRBJ2-7
V: TRBV6-1
D: NA

DNA: TGTGCCAGCAGCTCCCTAGCGGGAGTAAATGAGCAGTTCTTC
CDR3: CASSSLAGVNEQFF
size: many
J: TRBJ2-1
V: TRBV7-2
D: TRBD2

DNA: TGCAGCGTTGAGACTAGCGGGAGGAGGAAGCAGTACTTC
CDR3: CSVETSGRRKQYF
size: NA
J: TRBJ2-7
V: TRBV29-1
D: TRBD2

DNA: TGTGCCAGCAGCTTAGTCCCTCGGAGTTCCTACGAGCAGTACTTC
CDR3: CASSLVPRSSYEQYF
size: many
J: TRBJ2-7
V: TRBV7-8
D: NA

DNA: TGTGCCAGCAACATACCTATGGGGGCTGGGGCCAACGTCCTGACTTTC
CDR3: CASNIPMGAGANVLTF
size: few
J: TRBJ2-6
V: TRBV7-9
D: NA

DNA: TGTGCCAGCAGCCAAGATTCCCTCATCTCTAGCGGGGCGGGGGATGAGCAGTTCTTC
CDR3: CASSQDSLISSGAGDEQFF
size: many
J: TRBJ2-1
V: TRBV4-2
D: TRBD2

DNA: TGTGCCAGCAGCTTGGCACGAGACACTGAAGCTTTCTTT
CDR3: CASSLARDTEAFF
size: many
J: TRBJ1-1
V: TRBV5-6
D: NA

DNA: TGTGCCAGCAGTGAACCCCCGGACGTAATCCTTGCCACTGAAGCTTTCTTT
CDR3: CASSEPPDVILATEAFF
size: NA
J: TRBJ1-1
V: TRBV2
D: NA

DNA: TGTGCCAGCAGCGTTGCCAAGGACTTAGTCTCCTACGAGCAGTACTTC
CDR3: CASSVAKDLVSYEQYF
size: few
J: TRBJ2-7
V: TRBV7-9
D: NA

DNA: TGCAGCGTTGATAGGCTCAGGGACTCCTATGGCTACACCTTC
CDR3: CSVDRLRDSYGYTF
size: few
J: TRBJ1-2
V: TRBV29-1
D: NA

DNA: TGTGCCAGCAGTGAATGGTTCGGAACAACTAATGAAAAACTGTTTTTT
CDR3: CASSEWFGTTNEKLFF
size: many
J: TRBJ1-4
V: TRBV25-1
D: NA

DNA: TGTGCCAGCCGACCTGGGACAGGGACCGTCTATGAGCAGTTCTTC
CDR3: CASRPGTGTVYEQFF
size: many
J: TRBJ2-1
V: TRBV28
D: TRBD1

DNA: TGTGCCAGCAGTCATAACTACAATGAGCAGTTCTTC
CDR3: CASSHNYNEQFF
size: many
J: TRBJ2-1
V: TRBV7-2
D: NA

DNA: TGCGCCAGCAGCCGTTCGACAGGGAGCACCGGGGAGCTGTTTTTT
CDR3: CASSRSTGSTGELFF
size: NA
J: TRBJ2-2
V: TRBV5-1
D: TRBD1

DNA: TGTGCCAGTAATACGGACAGGACTTATGGCTACACCTTC
CDR3: CASNTDRTYGYTF
size: few
J: TRBJ1-2
V: TRBV19
D: TRBD1

DNA: TGTGCCAGCAGTCCAGTTGACAGGGGTTATGATGGCTACACCTTC
CDR3: CASSPVDRGYDGYTF
size: few
J: TRBJ1-2
V: TRBV12-3/TRBV12-4
D: TRBD1

DNA: TGTGCCAGCAGTTTAGCGGGGGGACAGTTTGCTTTCTTT
CDR3: CASSLAGGQFAFF
size: NA
J: TRBJ1-1
V: TRBV12-3/TRBV12-4
D: TRBD1

DNA: TGTGCTAGTGGTCGCCGACAGGGGGCTGTGAGCAATCAGCCCCAGCATTTT
CDR3: CASGRRQGAVSNQPQHF
size: many
J: TRBJ1-5
V: TRBV12-5
D: TRBD1

DNA: TGCGCCAGCAGCTTGGACAGACAGGGGGGCTACGAGCAGTACTTC
CDR3: CASSLDRQGGYEQYF
size: NA
J: TRBJ2-7
V: TRBV5-1
D: TRBD1

DNA: TGTGCCAGCAGTACCACAGGCCGGACGGCCTATGGCTACACCTTC
CDR3: CASSTTGRTAYGYTF
size: NA
J: TRBJ1-2
V: TRBV27
D: NA

DNA: TGTGCCAGCAGCGTTCGACAGGGAGAGCTGTTTTTT
CDR3: CASSVRQGELFF
size: NA
J: TRBJ2-2
V: TRBV9
D: TRBD1

DNA: TGTGCCAGTAGTGGGGTCTCGGGGAACACTGAAGCTTTCTTT
CDR3: CASSGVSGNTEAFF
size: many
J: TRBJ1-1
V: TRBV19
D: NA

DNA: TGTGCCAGCAGCGTCACACAGGGATATTCCTCCTACAATGAGCAGTTCTTC
CDR3: CASSVTQGYSSYNEQFF
size: many
J: TRBJ2-1
V: TRBV9
D: NA

DNA: TGTGCCACCAGTGAGGCGGGACAGGGGGACGAGCAGTACTTC
CDR3: CATSEAGQGDEQYF
size: many
J: TRBJ2-7
V: TRBV24-1
D: TRBD1

DNA: TGCAGTGCTAGCAAGCGGGGGGCCTACGAGCAGTACTTC
CDR3: CSASKRGAYEQYF
size: few
J: TRBJ2-7
V: TRBV20-1
D: TRBD2

DNA: TGTGCCAGCAGCCACGGGACTAGCCGATTGGACGAGCAGTACTTC
CDR3: CASSHGTSRLDEQYF
size: NA
J: TRBJ2-7
V: TRBV3-1
D: TRBD2

DNA: TGTGCCAGCAGCCAAGAAGCAGCCGGTTTCTCCTATAATTCACCCCTCCACTTT
CDR3: CASSQEAAGFSYNSPLHF
size: NA
J: TRBJ1-6
V: TRBV4-2
D: NA

DNA: TGTGCCAGCAGCACCCGCCCAGGGAGGGTGGAGAGCCTCTCCTACGAGCAGTACTTC
CDR3: CASSTRPGRVESLSYEQYF
size: few
J: TRBJ2-7
V: TRBV13
D: TRBD2

DNA: TGTGCCAGCAGCCCCGGACAGGGTGACAATCAGCCCCAGCATTTT
CDR3: CASSPGQGDNQPQHF
size: NA
J: TRBJ1-5
V: TRBV9
D: TRBD1

DNA: TGTGCCAGCAGCTTAGAGGTCCCTGGGGGCACAGATACGCAGTATTTT
CDR3: CASSLEVPGGTDTQYF
size: many
J: TRBJ2-3
V: TRBV11-2
D: NA

DNA: TGTGCCAGCAGTGATAAGGGACAGATCTCCAGTAAATATAGCAATCAGCCCCAGCATTTT
CDR3: CASSDKGQISSKYSNQPQHF
size: once
J: TRBJ1-5
V: TRBV25-1
D: TRBD1

DNA: TGCGCCAGCAGCGTGGGACACGCGAACACTGAAGCTTGCTTT
CDR3: CASSVGHANTEACF
size: NA
J: TRBJ1-1
V: TRBV4-1
D: NA

DNA: TGTGCCAGCAGCTCGAGGCTAGCGGGGGGGGACAATGAGCAGTTCTTC
CDR3: CASSSRLAGGDNEQFF
size: many
J: TRBJ2-1
V: TRBV7-8
D: TRBD2

DNA: TGTGCCAGCAGACGTCGATACGAGCAGTACTTC
CDR3: CASRRRYEQYF
size: many
J: TRBJ2-7
V: TRBV6-2/TRBV6-3
D: NA

DNA: TGTGCCAGCACCGGCCGGGACGTTGGCTACGAGCAGTACTTC
CDR3: CASTGRDVGYEQYF
size: few
J: TRBJ2-7
V: TRBV12-3/TRBV12-4
D: NA

DNA: TGTGCCAGCACTCCCTGGGAGCAGTTCACTGAAGCTTTCTTT
CDR3: CASTPWEQFTEAFF
size: many
J: TRBJ1-1
V: TRBV6-6
D: NA

DNA: TGTGCCAGCAGTCCGTTTTTGGGGGAGGGGCGTGATGAGCAGTTCTTC
CDR3: CASSPFLGEGRDEQFF
size: NA
J: TRBJ2-1
V: TRBV28
D: TRBD2

DNA: TGTGCCAGCAGCTTAGGTAGAGGGGAGGGAACTGAAGCTTTCTTT
CDR3: CASSLGRGEGTEAFF
size: many
J: TRBJ1-1
V: TRBV7-8
D: NA

DNA: TGTGCCAGCAGTTTATTGGGGGGAGGGCGAGTCGAGCAGTACTTC
CDR3: CASSLLGGGRVEQYF
size: NA
J: TRBJ2-7
V: TRBV28
D: TRBD2

DNA: TGTGCCAGCAGGAGAGGGACGGACACTGAAGCTTTCTTT
CDR3: CASRRGTDTEAFF
size: NA
J: TRBJ1-1
V: TRBV7-3
D: NA

DNA: TGTGCCAGCAGCTCCCCTGAGGGCACCTACTATGGCTACACCTTC
CDR3: CASSSPEGTYYGYTF
size: many
J: TRBJ1-2
V: TRBV7-9
D: NA

DNA: TGTGCCAGCAGTTTATTCACTGGGGCTGAGGCAGATACGCAGTATTTT
CDR3: CASSLFTGAEADTQYF
size: many
J: TRBJ2-3
V: TRBV27
D: NA

DNA: TGTGCCAGCAGCCCCGGGACTAGCGGAAAACTAGCCAAAAACATTCAGTACTTC
CDR3: CASSPGTSGKLAKNIQYF
size: few
J: TRBJ2-4
V: TRBV28
D: TRBD2

DNA: TGTGCCAGCGCGGGAGGACCTTACGAGCAGTACTTC
CDR3: CASAGGPYEQYF
size: NA
J: TRBJ2-7
V: TRBV27
D: TRBD2